This T cell receptor beta chain appears in the sequencing data of a study of CD8+ T cells in alopecia areata. Study at large: Oral tofacitinib (5 to 10 mg twice daily) was administered to treated patients.

Collected material from alopecia areata patients comprised lesional scalp punch biopsies and peripheral blood. Losses at the gene ends were 2 bases for V and 5 bases for J; bases not matched to a gene: 6. CDR1 is SQVTM and CDR2 is ANQGSEA in the germline V gene. The CDR3 has 14 amino acids. After isolation, RNA underwent reverse transcription to generate cDNA as the sequencing template. Sequenced by immunoSEQ multiplex PCR; TCRdb stores in-frame clones only, minus some. Counted here are about 180,000 clones, around 50% occurring once; the ten biggest clones make up 14% to 15%. This sequence was found in a human donor with alopecia areata. The rearrangement uses TRBV29-1 and TRBJ1-2, with 9 bases aligning to TRBD1. The specimen was CD4+ T cells sorted from blood, collected at week 0. The CDR3 reads CSVELWTGAYGYTF. Written as DNA, the CDR3 is TGCAGCGTTGAACTCTGGACAGGGGCATATGGCTACACCTTC.